The clone carrying this TCR beta chain was recorded a few times. The antigen remains unidentified. CDR1 and CDR2 from the germline V gene are MNHEY and SVGAGI. Trimming pared 6 bases from V and 3 bases from J, leaving 9 bases between. The CDR3 covers 13 residues. The source of the sample is a study of cytomegalovirus exposure and HLA in healthy donors. As for the study in general: Earlier work reported about 110 million unique TCR beta sequences from about 170 million T cells.

Primers for the PCR totalled 60 Vbeta and 13 Jbeta. The data were produced by immunoSEQ multiplex PCR, yet TCRdb's version contains in-frame clones alone and is incomplete. The sample records roughly 250,000 clones, approximately 84% being singletons. Study-wide points: Across donors, sequencing depth was assumed by presence/absence analyses to be roughly uniform. An observed cluster of highly shared sequence variants was recorded as a likely sequencing artifact. Cytomegalovirus association was assigned to approximately 160 TCR beta chains.

Sequencing was carried out using PBMCs. The sequence was obtained from a woman between 35 and 50 years old in good health and CMV-seropositive. This chain connects TRBV6-5 to TRBJ2-1; possible D gene TRBD2, 5 bases. CDR3 in amino acids: CASSYRDYNEQFF. The DNA of the CDR3 is TGTGCCAGCAGCTATCGGGACTACAATGAGCAGTTCTTC.